Presented here are 28 T cell receptor beta chains from one specimen sequenced in a study of somatic mutations in cytotoxic T cells in rheumatoid arthritis. Sequenced by immunoSEQ multiplex PCR; TCRdb stores in-frame clones only, minus some. There are roughly 11,000 clones in the sample; approximately 71% occur only once, and roughly 37% lies in the top ten. Sequencing input: CD8+ T cells sorted from blood. Receptors originate from an adult with rheumatoid arthritis.

This clone has just a few counts. The rearrangement uses TRBV5-4 and TRBJ1-1; D possibly corresponds to TRBD1 (6 bases). V lost 3 bases and J 6 bases, leaving 18 bases between the germline ends. The CDR3 length is 15 residues. CDR1 is SGHNT, CDR2 YYREEE, per germline (reference sequence). The CDR3, as DNA: TGTGCCAGCAGCTACTTCGGAGGGGGTGGGCCTGAAGCTTTCTTT. As protein: CASSYFGGGGPEAFF.

The J gene is TRBJ2-7, the V gene TRBV4-2; 7 bases are a match to TRBD2. CDR1 LGHNA and CDR2 YNFKEQ come from the germline V gene. V lost 1 base, J lost 2 bases, and 8 bases stayed unmatched. CDR3 length: 16 amino acids. CDR3 protein: CASSQGRGAGTYEQYF. The CDR3 DNA reads as TGTGCCAGCAGCCAAGGTCGGGGAGCGGGAACCTACGAGCAGTACTTC.

This clone turned up a few times. CDR3 sequence: CASSILGGINSPLHF. CDR3 coding DNA: TGTGCCAGTAGTATCCTCGGGGGCATAAATTCACCCCTCCACTTT. The rearrangement joins TRBV19 to TRBJ1-6; weak D call: TRBD1 (6 bases). V lost 3 bases to trimming and J lost 7 bases, with 13 bases between them. Looked up from germline, CDR1 is LNHDA and CDR2 is SQIVND (reference sequence). The CDR3 runs to 15 residues.

V is TRBV7-9 and J is TRBJ2-7, with D possibly being TRBD1 or TRBD2 (5 bases each). This CDR3 contains 15 residues. V lost 4 bases and J lost 3, with 16 bases in between. Germline assignment: CDR1 SEHNR and CDR2 FQNEAQ (reference sequence). CDR3 nucleotide sequence: TGTGCCAGCAGCTCGCCTGTCGTGGGGGACTACGAGCAGTACTTC. It codes for CASSSPVVGDYEQYF. The variable domain in full, completed from reference TRBV7-9 and TRBJ2-7, reads DTGVSQNPRHKITKRGQNVTFRCDPISEHNRLYWYRQTLGQGPEFLTYFQNEAQLEKSRLLSDRFSAERPKGSFSTLEIQRTEQGDSAMYLCASSSPVVGDYEQYFGPGTRLTVT.

CDR3 bases: TGTGCCAGCAGTTCAAGGGGTCTGGCGACTAATGAAAAACTGTTTTTT. Protein sequence: CASSSRGLATNEKLFF. The V gene is TRBV27, the J gene TRBJ1-4; D might be TRBD1 (5 bases). V lost 4 bases and J lost 2, with 14 bases in between. This CDR3 has 16 amino acids. CDR1 is MNHEY and CDR2 is SMNVEV in the germline V gene (reference sequence).

The sample holds one count of this clone. The chain is built from TRBV18 and TRBJ1-5; 7 bases are shared with TRBD1. Germline values: CDR1 KGHSH, CDR2 LQKENI. V was clipped by 3 bases and J by 0 bases; unmatched bases: 5. This CDR3 comprises 16 residues. DNA of the CDR3: TGTGCCAGCTCACCCAGGGGGGGGGATAGCAATCAGCCCCAGCATTTT. Protein product: CASSPRGGDSNQPQHF.

This clone was detected once. The chain links TRBV9 to TRBJ2-1; 8 bases are shared with TRBD1. The CDR3 runs 16 residues. V lost 4 bases and J lost 8; bases outside the gene matches: 14. Germline loops: CDR1 SGDLS, CDR2 YYNGEE. The CDR3 coding sequence is TGTGCCAGCAGCATCACAGGACAGGGCGCCCTAGATGAGCAGTTCTTC. It yields the protein CASSITGQGALDEQFF.

The chain uses TRBV6-1 and TRBJ1-1, with a possible D match to TRBD1 (6 bases). Trimming cost V 0 bases and J 2 bases, with 22 bases left between them. In germline, CDR1 is MNHNS, CDR2 SASEGT. This CDR3 spans 19 amino acids. Here the CDR3 DNA reads TGTGCCAGCAGTGAAGCCTCGACAGGTAGACTCGTAACTAACACTGAAGCTTTCTTT. Translated: CASSEASTGRLVTNTEAFF.

V and J are TRBV25-1 and TRBJ2-3; D may be TRBD2 (6 bases). This CDR3 is built from 14 residues. The V gene lost 4 bases and the J gene lost 4 bases, with 12 bases spanning the gap. The germline CDR1 and CDR2 sequences are MGHDK and SYGVNS. This chain's CDR3 is CASSAEGSADTQYF. DNA for the CDR3: TGTGCCAGCAGTGCGGAGGGTTCAGCAGATACGCAGTATTTT. Variable domain in full (rest from reference TRBV25-1 and TRBJ2-3): EADIYQTPRYLVIGTGKKITLECSQTMGHDKMYWYQQDPGMELHLIHYSYGVNSTEKGDLSSESTVSRIRTEHFPLTLESARPSHTSQYLCASSAEGSADTQYFGPGTRLTVL.

This rearrangement joins TRBV10-3 to TRBJ2-7, with D unresolved. CDR1 and CDR2 from the germline V gene are ENHRY and SYGVKD. The CDR3 length is 15 residues. Between the trimmed V and J ends, which lost 0 bases and 2 bases, there was a span of 11 bases. The CDR3 sequence: CAISESANTPYEQYF. CDR3 sequence (DNA): TGTGCCATCAGTGAGTCAGCAAACACCCCCTACGAGCAGTACTTC.

In its sample, this clone was seen once. The chain is built from TRBV11-3 and TRBJ2-7, with D tentatively TRBD1 or TRBD2 (6 bases each). Per the germline V gene, CDR1 is SGHNT and CDR2 is YENEEA. This CDR3 has 13 amino acids. V was cut by 8 bases and J by 4 bases, with 15 bases left in between. The CDR3 protein is CASGPRGGYEQYF. The CDR3 DNA follows: TGTGCCAGCGGGCCGCGAGGGGGGTACGAGCAGTACTTC.

This clone was detected a few times. This chain uses TRBV11-2 with TRBJ1-6, with D possibly TRBD1 on 6 matching bases. Germline assignment: CDR1 SGHAT and CDR2 FQNNGV. V shed 5 bases and J shed 3 bases, with 14 bases lying between them. This CDR3 region has 16 residues. CDR3 DNA: TGTGCCAGCAGCCAAAGTACAGGGCTCTATAATTCACCCCTCCACTTT. Translated: CASSQSTGLYNSPLHF.

J is TRBJ2-7 and V is TRBV27, with TRBD1 as a possible D gene (6 bases). Between the trimmed V and J ends, which lost 6 bases and 4 bases, there was a span of 16 bases. The germline V gene encodes CDR1 MNHEY and CDR2 SMNVEV (reference sequence). This CDR3 contains 14 residues. CDR3 residues: CASSLGGPGYEQYF. In DNA form, the CDR3 reads TGTGCCAGCAGCCTAGGGGGTCCAGGTTACGAGCAGTACTTC.

This chain uses TRBV19 with TRBJ1-1; D might be TRBD1 (5 bases). Germline CDR1 reads LNHDA; CDR2 reads SQIVND (reference sequence). This CDR3 is 14 amino acids long. V was shortened by 6 bases and J by 5 bases, with 16 bases between the two germline ends. The CDR3 sequence is CASSLTVGGTEAFF. The CDR3 nucleotides read TGTGCCAGTAGCTTGACAGTCGGGGGGACTGAAGCTTTCTTT.

This clone was found once. The rearrangement links TRBV6-1 to TRBJ2-2; TRBD1 is a possible D gene (6 bases). This CDR3 contains 17 residues. Per germline, CDR1 MNHNS and CDR2 SASEGT. Trimming left V 4 bases short and J 2 bases short, with 17 bases between. The CDR3 DNA reads as TGTGCCAGCAGTGGAGCCCCCCAGGACAGCAACACCGGGGAGCTGTTTTTT. As protein: CASSGAPQDSNTGELFF.

The chain recombines TRBV27 with TRBJ2-7; D remains unclear. Germline V gene lookup returns CDR1 MNHEY and CDR2 SMNVEV (reference sequence). The CDR3 consists of 15 residues. V lost 5 bases, J lost 7 bases, and 21 bases lay in between. The CDR3 is CASSPWAGLRYEQYF. Here the CDR3 DNA reads TGTGCCAGCAGTCCTTGGGCAGGTTTAAGGTATGAGCAGTACTTC.

The rearrangement uses TRBV19 and TRBJ2-1; tentatively, D is TRBD2 (5 bases). The CDR3 is 15 residues long. Germline CDR1 LNHDA, CDR2 SQIVND (reference sequence). V lost 3 bases to trimming and J lost 0 bases, with 9 bases between them. CDR3 amino acids: CASSMTGSSYNEQFF. In DNA form, the CDR3 reads TGTGCCAGTAGTATGACGGGGAGCTCCTACAATGAGCAGTTCTTC.

V gene TRBV29-1 combines with J gene TRBJ2-2; D unresolved. The CDR3 loop spans 13 amino acids. Germline CDR1 reads SQVTM; CDR2 reads ANQGSEA. With 3 bases removed from V and 4 bases from J, the gap between germline ends came to 9 bases. Here the CDR3 DNA reads TGCAGCGTTGATGCCAGTCTCACCGGGGAGCTGTTTTTT. Translating gives CSVDASLTGELFF.

The chain couples TRBV5-4 to TRBJ2-3, with D possibly being TRBD1 (5 bases). The CDR3 loop spans 15 amino acids. V was pared by 5 bases and J by 4 bases, with 17 bases between. Per the germline V gene, CDR1 is SGHNT and CDR2 is YYREEE (reference sequence). The DNA of the CDR3 is TGTGCCAGCAGTTACCGGGTAGGGGTGGCAGATACGCAGTATTTT. This gives the protein CASSYRVGVADTQYF. Based on the CDR3 plus reference TRBV5-4 and TRBJ2-3, the full variable domain is ETGVTQSPTHLIKTRGQQVTLRCSSQSGHNTVSWYQQALGQGPQFIFQYYREEENGRGNFPPRFSGLQFPNYSSELNVNALELDDSALYLCASSYRVGVADTQYFGPGTRLTVL.

The CDR3 nucleotides are TGTGCCAGCAGCCCCTCAGGTAGCGGGAGAACCTTGAGCACAGATACGCAGTATTTT. Translation: CASSPSGSGRTLSTDTQYF. The chain combines TRBV7-6 with TRBJ2-3; 9 bases map to TRBD2. V was clipped by 5 bases and J by 0 bases; unmatched bases: 15. The CDR3 sequence is 19 residues long. CDR1 is SGHVS and CDR2 is FNYEAQ in the germline V gene. Drawing the rest from reference TRBV7-6 and TRBJ2-3, the complete variable domain is GAGVSQSPRYKVTKRGQDVALRCDPISGHVSLYWYRQALGQGPEFLTYFNYEAQQDKSGLPNDRFSAERPEGSISTLTIQRTEQRDSAMYRCASSPSGSGRTLSTDTQYFGPGTRLTVL.

This clone has only one observation. This chain links TRBV6-1 with TRBJ1-2; D not certain. The CDR3 is 11 residues long. Germline loops: CDR1 MNHNS, CDR2 SASEGT. V shed 8 bases and J shed 10 bases, with 14 bases lying between them. The chain's CDR3 is CASGYLALYTF. In DNA form, the CDR3 reads TGTGCCAGCGGTTACCTGGCCCTCTACACCTTC.

The J gene is TRBJ1-6, the V gene TRBV5-5, with 8 bases fitting TRBD1. Germline CDR1 and CDR2: SGHKS and YYEKEE (reference sequence). V lost 2 bases and J lost 8; bases outside the gene matches: 3. CDR3 length: 14 residues. This chain's CDR3 is CASSFRGLDSPLHF. DNA for the CDR3: TGTGCCAGCAGCTTCAGGGGGCTGGATTCACCCCTCCACTTT.

The chain couples TRBV2 to TRBJ2-7; D unresolved. With 8 bases removed from V and 3 bases from J, the gap between germline ends came to 11 bases. The V gene's germline CDR1 is SNHLY and CDR2 FYNNEI. This CDR3 contains 12 residues. The CDR3 loop is CASDSESYEQYF. The CDR3 nucleotides read TGTGCCAGCGACTCAGAAAGCTACGAGCAGTACTTC.

The chain is built from TRBV27 and TRBJ2-3; TRBD2 aligns across 8 bases. The CDR3 is made up of 16 amino acids. Germline lookup yields CDR1 MNHEY and CDR2 SMNVEV (reference sequence). V lost 0 bases, J lost 2 bases, and 4 bases stayed unmatched. The CDR3 sequence is CASSLSTAGATDTQYF. The CDR3 DNA follows: TGTGCCAGCAGTTTATCCACAGCGGGGGCCACAGATACGCAGTATTTT.

This chain uses TRBV30 with TRBJ2-2; tentatively, D is TRBD1 (6 bases). CDR3 length equals 13 residues. Deletions cut 0 bases from V and 6 bases from J, with 8 bases between. The germline gives CDR1 GTSNPN, CDR2 SVGIG (reference sequence). The CDR3: CAWSVGGAGELFF. CDR3 bases: TGTGCCTGGAGTGTAGGGGGTGCCGGGGAGCTGTTTTTT.

The chain has TRBV4-2 and TRBJ1-6, with D tentatively TRBD1 (6 bases). The germline V and J ends were trimmed by 3 bases and 10 bases, with 16 bases remaining between them. The germline V gene encodes CDR1 LGHNA and CDR2 YNFKEQ. This CDR3 comprises 15 residues. The CDR3 loop is CASSHSSGALSPLHF. CDR3 in DNA: TGTGCCAGCAGCCACTCGTCAGGGGCCTTGTCACCCCTCCACTTT.

The V call is TRBV5-1, the J call TRBJ2-7, with 7 bases matching TRBD1. With V trimmed by 4 bases and J by 1 base, 8 bases remained unmatched. The length of the CDR3 is 15 residues. Per the germline V gene, CDR1 is SGHRS and CDR2 is YFSETQ. The CDR3 spells CASSPRDRLSYEQYF. The DNA of the CDR3 is TGCGCCAGCAGCCCCCGGGACAGACTTTCCTACGAGCAGTACTTC.

CDR3 nucleotides: TGTGCCAGCAGCTTCAAGGGTCGGGACACCGGGGAGCTGTTTTTT. Translation: CASSFKGRDTGELFF. This chain connects TRBV5-6 to TRBJ2-2, with D uncertain. Germline CDR1 is SGHDT and CDR2 is YYEEEE. The CDR3 covers 15 residues. V was pared by 2 bases and J by 3 bases, with 11 bases between.